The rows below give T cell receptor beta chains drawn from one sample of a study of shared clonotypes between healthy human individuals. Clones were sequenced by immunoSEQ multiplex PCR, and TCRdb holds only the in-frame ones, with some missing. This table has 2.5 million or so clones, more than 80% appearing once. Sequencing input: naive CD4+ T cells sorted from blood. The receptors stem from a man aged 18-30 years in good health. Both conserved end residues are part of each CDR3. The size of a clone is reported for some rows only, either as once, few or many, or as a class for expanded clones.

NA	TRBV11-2	CASSLGAAGEQFF
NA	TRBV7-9	CASSLLHPGQGARGYTF
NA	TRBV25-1	CASSPRDRVREQYF
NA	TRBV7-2	CASSPIPGLDTEAFF
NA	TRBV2	CASSPGDPKRGDTQYF
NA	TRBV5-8	CASSTVGLAGKETQYF
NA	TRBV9	CASSVGGISNQPQHF
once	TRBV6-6	CASSYSRVTYEQYF
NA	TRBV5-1	CASSTGGGETQYF
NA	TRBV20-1	CSAGPETQYF
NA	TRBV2	CASRSAGGYGYTF
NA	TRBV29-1	CSVARQGATEAFF
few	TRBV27	CASSEGSNSPLHF
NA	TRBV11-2	CASSPFSGPLAFF
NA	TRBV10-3	CAIRAGATNEKLFF
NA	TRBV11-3	CASSLGMRDTDTQYF
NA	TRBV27	CASSFIADTQYF